The rows below give T cell receptor beta chains drawn from one sample of a study of T cells in Graves' hyperthyroidism and ophthalmopathy. One entry per CDR3 protein results from TCRdb running MiXCR on the multiplex PCR reads. Among a few hundred thousand distinct CDR3 sequences listed, about 46% were seen once. Sequencing used peripheral blood or thyroid tissue (not recorded which). The receptors derive from an adult woman with Graves' disease, either hyperthyroidism or ophthalmopathy (not recorded which). CDR3s include the opening cysteine and the closing phenylalanine or tryptophan. D genes are given only for firm matches. Clone size is not always given. Where it is, it says once, few, many or a class for expanded clones.

V	J	D	size	CDR3	DNA
TRBV10-3	TRBJ2-7	NA	NA	CAISETPYEQYF	TGTGCCATCAGTGAGACTCCCTACGAGCAGTACTTC
TRBV14	TRBJ1-3	NA	NA	CASSQGGANTIYF	TGTGCCAGCAGCCAAGGTGGCGCGAACACCATATATTTT
TRBV5-1	TRBJ2-5	NA	many	CASSSLEGQETQYF	TGCGCCAGCAGCTCTCTGGAGGGGCAAGAGACCCAGTACTTC
TRBV6-1	TRBJ1-5	NA	once	CASSPEATQPQHF	TGTGCCAGCAGCCCCGAGGCCACCCAGCCCCAGCATTTT
TRBV7-2	TRBJ1-6	TRBD1	NA	CASRVGQGAYNSPLHF	TGTGCCAGCAGGGTAGGACAGGGCGCCTATAATTCACCCCTCCACTTT
TRBV7-8	TRBJ2-5	NA	NA	CASSLVELDETQYF	TGTGCCAGCAGCTTAGTTGAATTGGACGAGACCCAGTACTTC
TRBV29-1	TRBJ1-2	NA	NA	CSDWDGYGYTF	TGCAGCGACTGGGACGGCTATGGCTACACCTTC
TRBV29-1	TRBJ1-1	NA	NA	CSVEVGVAEAFF	TGCAGCGTTGAGGTTGGGGTCGCTGAAGCTTTCTTT
TRBV19	TRBJ1-5	NA	NA	CASSIGGYQPQHF	TGTGCCAGTAGTATTGGGGGGTATCAGCCCCAGCATTTT
TRBV20-1	TRBJ2-3	NA	once	CSAGRGATDTQYF	TGCAGTGCTGGCCGGGGCGCCACAGATACGCAGTATTTT
TRBV19	TRBJ1-6	TRBD1	NA	CASEGTGPGHLHF	TGTGCCAGCGAAGGGACAGGACCCGGGCACCTCCACTTT
TRBV29-1	TRBJ2-5	NA	few	CSVVIQGKETQYF	TGCAGCGTTGTTATACAGGGAAAGGAGACCCAGTACTTC
TRBV20-1	TRBJ2-7	TRBD2	NA	CSARRPSGRALLEQYF	TGCAGTGCTAGACGCCCTAGCGGGAGGGCCCTGCTCGAGCAGTACTTC
TRBV19	TRBJ1-5	TRBD1	NA	CASSRTRGRWEPQHF	TGTGCCAGTAGTAGGACCAGGGGGCGCTGGGAGCCCCAGCATTTT
TRBV19	TRBJ2-7	NA	NA	CASSIREAYEQYF	TGTGCCAGTAGTATCCGTGAAGCCTACGAGCAGTACTTC
TRBV7-9	TRBJ2-5	TRBD2	NA	CASSSKTYSTGGETQYF	TGTGCCAGCAGCTCAAAAACCTATTCCACGGGGGGAGAGACCCAGTACTTC
TRBV7-2	TRBJ1-1	NA	NA	CASSYGRGQNTEAFF	TGTGCCAGCAGCTACGGGCGGGGTCAGAACACTGAAGCTTTCTTT
TRBV20-1	TRBJ2-2	NA	many	CSARDARGRTNTGELFF	TGCAGTGCTAGAGATGCCCGCGGTAGGACGAACACCGGGGAGCTGTTTTTT
TRBV14	TRBJ1-2	NA	NA	CASTRDTGLGGYTF	TGTGCCAGCACCCGCGATACAGGGTTGGGTGGCTACACCTTC
TRBV19	TRBJ1-4	NA	many	CASSRIEQDTGVLNEKLFF	TGTGCCAGTAGTAGAATCGAGCAGGACACCGGCGTCCTGAATGAAAAACTGTTTTTT
TRBV7-2	TRBJ2-3	TRBD2	few	CASSPLAGGPGDTQYF	TGTGCCAGCAGCCCTCTAGCGGGAGGGCCTGGAGATACGCAGTATTTT
TRBV7-2	TRBJ1-1	TRBD1	NA	CASSLRQGRVTEAFF	TGTGCCAGCAGCCTTCGACAGGGGAGGGTCACTGAAGCTTTCTTT
TRBV12-3/TRBV12-4	TRBJ1-1	TRBD1	NA	CASRDRQGPVEAFF	TGTGCCAGCAGGGATCGACAGGGGCCGGTTGAAGCTTTCTTT
TRBV24-1	TRBJ2-2	NA	NA	CATSAPLEAGELFF	TGTGCCACCAGTGCCCCCCTGGAGGCCGGGGAGCTGTTTTTT
TRBV7-2	TRBJ1-5	NA	NA	CASSLTPTGMRNQPQHF	TGTGCCAGCAGCTTAACTCCTACAGGGATGCGCAATCAGCCCCAGCATTTT
TRBV2	TRBJ1-2	NA	NA	CASKGLLKAGYTF	TGTGCCAGCAAGGGGCTTTTGAAAGCCGGGTACACCTTC
TRBV14	TRBJ1-1	NA	NA	CASSLYGRWTEAFF	TGTGCCAGCAGTCTTTATGGACGGTGGACTGAAGCTTTCTTT
TRBV2	TRBJ1-1	TRBD1	NA	CASRNQGALTEAFF	TGTGCCAGCAGGAACCAGGGGGCGCTTACTGAAGCTTTCTTT
TRBV10-3	TRBJ1-4	TRBD1	NA	CAIRADREGEKLFF	TGTGCCATCAGAGCCGACAGGGAGGGCGAAAAACTGTTTTTT
TRBV7-8	TRBJ1-4	TRBD1	NA	CASSPGTADNEKLFF	TGTGCCAGCAGCCCAGGGACAGCCGATAATGAAAAACTGTTTTTT
TRBV19	TRBJ1-1	NA	NA	CASSVGFKLANTEAFF	TGTGCCAGTAGTGTGGGGTTTAAATTGGCCAACACTGAAGCTTTCTTT
TRBV19	TRBJ2-7	NA	NA	CASSPQLISYEQYF	TGTGCCAGTAGTCCCCAACTAATCTCCTACGAGCAGTACTTC
TRBV7-8	TRBJ2-1	TRBD2	NA	CASSFYRTSGTYNEQFF	TGTGCCAGCAGCTTCTACCGGACTAGCGGGACCTACAATGAGCAGTTCTTC
TRBV10-3	TRBJ1-5	TRBD1	NA	CASSILQGAEQPQHF	TGTGCCAGTAGTATACTACAGGGGGCGGAACAGCCCCAGCATTTT
TRBV7-9	TRBJ1-4	TRBD1	many	CASSLGGQGGEKLFF	TGTGCCAGCAGCTTAGGAGGACAGGGGGGAGAAAAACTGTTTTTT
TRBV20-1	TRBJ1-4	TRBD1	many	CSADRANEKLFF	TGCAGTGCCGACAGGGCTAATGAAAAACTGTTTTTT
TRBV5-4	TRBJ1-5	NA	NA	CASGHRDDAYSNQPQHF	TGTGCCAGCGGCCACCGGGACGACGCCTATAGCAATCAGCCCCAGCATTTT
TRBV19	TRBJ2-2	TRBD2	many	CASSMNLAGGGGELFF	TGTGCCAGTAGTATGAATCTAGCGGGAGGTGGCGGGGAGCTGTTTTTT
TRBV7-2	TRBJ2-7	TRBD2	NA	CASSQTSGSSGEQYF	TGTGCCAGCAGCCAGACTAGCGGGAGTTCTGGAGAGCAGTACTTC
TRBV19	TRBJ1-6	NA	NA	CASSLPAWRDVLHF	TGTGCCAGCAGTTTACCGGCTTGGCGTGATGTCCTCCACTTT
TRBV4-1	TRBJ2-7	TRBD1	NA	CASSSQPGQAYEQYF	TGCGCCAGCAGTTCACAACCGGGACAGGCCTACGAGCAGTACTTC
TRBV20-1	TRBJ2-7	NA	NA	CSARWQGIPYEQYF	TGCAGTGCTAGGTGGCAGGGAATACCCTACGAGCAGTACTTC
TRBV2	TRBJ2-5	NA	few	CASSGTLVETQYF	TGTGCCAGCAGTGGGACATTGGTGGAGACCCAGTACTTC
TRBV4-3	TRBJ2-2	NA	few	CASSQDRFGANTGELFF	TGCGCCAGCAGCCAAGATCGCTTCGGAGCGAACACCGGGGAGCTGTTTTTT
TRBV14	TRBJ2-7	NA	NA	CASSHLGQGRAYEQYF	TGTGCCAGCAGCCACCTAGGGCAGGGGAGGGCCTACGAGCAGTACTTC
TRBV24-1	TRBJ2-6	NA	NA	CATSDPNTGANVLTF	TGTGCCACCAGTGACCCTAACACCGGGGCCAACGTCCTGACTTTC
TRBV29-1	TRBJ2-7	NA	NA	CSAGGFFYEQYF	TGCAGCGCGGGGGGCTTCTTCTACGAGCAGTACTTC
TRBV27	TRBJ2-5	TRBD2	NA	CASSRTLLAVYQETQYF	TGTGCCAGCAGCCGTACTCTCCTAGCGGTCTACCAAGAGACCCAGTACTTC
TRBV7-9	TRBJ2-7	TRBD1	few	CASSSGRDRNYEQYF	TGTGCCAGCAGCTCTGGCCGGGACAGGAACTACGAGCAGTACTTC
TRBV6-6	TRBJ1-1	NA	many	CASRETGTLLLMNTEAFF	TGTGCCAGCAGGGAAACCGGGACACTCCTGCTCATGAACACTGAAGCTTTCTTT
TRBV15	TRBJ2-5	NA	NA	CATSRDLGTQETQYF	TGTGCCACCAGCAGAGATCTGGGAACCCAAGAGACCCAGTACTTC
TRBV7-2	TRBJ2-6	TRBD1	few	CASSLQGAYGANVLTF	TGTGCCAGCAGCTTGCAGGGGGCATATGGGGCCAACGTCCTGACTTTC
TRBV6-6	TRBJ2-2	TRBD2	NA	CASSYFGASGTGELFF	TGTGCCAGCAGTTACTTTGGAGCTAGCGGGACCGGGGAGCTGTTTTTT